Included here is one T cell receptor (beta chain) sequence, with context. One entry per CDR3 protein, called by TCRdb with MiXCR from the RT-PCR reads. The table shows 400,000 to 450,000 distinct CDR3 sequences, with 16% occurring only once. This sample stems from a study of patients and donors after allogeneic stem cell transplantation. Deletions cut 0 bases from V and 0 bases from J, with 12 bases between. Per germline, CDR1 SGDLS and CDR2 YYNGEE. The CDR3 covers 16 residues. V is TRBV9 and J is TRBJ1-1, with D possibly matching TRBD1 (5 bases). The clonotype was recovered from a human donor who was either an allogeneic HSCT recipient or a stem cell or donor lymphocyte infusion donor (not recorded which). It is not recorded whose cells these are; they may come from a transplant donor. Sequenced material: blood, either unsorted or a sorted T cell fraction (not recorded which). CDR3 nucleotide sequence: TGTGCCAGCAGCGTAGACCCGGGACGGGTGAACACTGAAGCTTTCTTT. This codes for CASSVDPGRVNTEAFF.